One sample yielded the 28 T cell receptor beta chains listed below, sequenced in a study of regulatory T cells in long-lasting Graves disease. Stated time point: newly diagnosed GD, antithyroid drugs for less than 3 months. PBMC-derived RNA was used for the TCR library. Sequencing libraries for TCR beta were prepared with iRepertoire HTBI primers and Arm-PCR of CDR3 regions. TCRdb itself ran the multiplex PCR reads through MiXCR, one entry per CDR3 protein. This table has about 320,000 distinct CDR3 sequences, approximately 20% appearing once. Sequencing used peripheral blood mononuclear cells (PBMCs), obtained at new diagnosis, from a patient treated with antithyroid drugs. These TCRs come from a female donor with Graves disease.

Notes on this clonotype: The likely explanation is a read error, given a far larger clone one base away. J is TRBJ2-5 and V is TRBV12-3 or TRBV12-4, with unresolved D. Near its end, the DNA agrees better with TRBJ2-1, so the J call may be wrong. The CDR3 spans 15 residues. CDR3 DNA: TGTGCCAGCAGTCTACGGAGCCAACCTCCCAATGAGCAGTTCTTC. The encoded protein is CASSLRSQPPNEQFF.

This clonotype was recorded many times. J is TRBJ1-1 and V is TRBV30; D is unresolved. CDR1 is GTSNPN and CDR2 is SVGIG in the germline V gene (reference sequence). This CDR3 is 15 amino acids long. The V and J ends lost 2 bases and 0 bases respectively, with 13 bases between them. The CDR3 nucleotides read TGTGCCTGGAGTATGTGGGGTTCCGTGAACACTGAAGCTTTCTTT. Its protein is CAWSMWGSVNTEAFF.

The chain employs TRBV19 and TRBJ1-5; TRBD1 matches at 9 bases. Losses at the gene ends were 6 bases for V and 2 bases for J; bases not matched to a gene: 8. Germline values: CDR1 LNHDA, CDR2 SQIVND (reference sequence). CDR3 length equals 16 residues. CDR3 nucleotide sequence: TGTGCCAGTAGGTTAACAGGGGGCGCGGGCAATCAGCCCCAGCATTTT. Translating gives CASRLTGGAGNQPQHF.

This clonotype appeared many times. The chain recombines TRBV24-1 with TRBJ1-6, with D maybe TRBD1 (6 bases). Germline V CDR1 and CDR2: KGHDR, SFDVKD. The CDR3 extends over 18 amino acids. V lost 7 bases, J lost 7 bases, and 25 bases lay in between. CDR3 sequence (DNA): TGTGCCACCAGATGCCATGGACAGCGACAAAGCAAAAATTCACCCCTCCACTTT. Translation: CATRCHGQRQSKNSPLHF.

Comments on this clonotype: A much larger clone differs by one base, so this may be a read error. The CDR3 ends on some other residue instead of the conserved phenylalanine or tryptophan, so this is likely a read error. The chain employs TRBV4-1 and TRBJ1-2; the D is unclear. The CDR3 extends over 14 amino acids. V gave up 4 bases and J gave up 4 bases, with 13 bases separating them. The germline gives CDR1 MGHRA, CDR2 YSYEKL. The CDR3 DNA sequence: TGCGCCAGCAGCCCCTGGACGGGCGTCTATGGCTACACCTCC. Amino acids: CASSPWTGVYGYTS.

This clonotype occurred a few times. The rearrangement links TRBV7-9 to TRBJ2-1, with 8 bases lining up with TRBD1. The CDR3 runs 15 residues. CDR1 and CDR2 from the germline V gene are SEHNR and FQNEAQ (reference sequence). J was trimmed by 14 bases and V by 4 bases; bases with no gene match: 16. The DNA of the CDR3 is TGTGCCAGCAGCTCCCCAGGGGGCGTCCCACTTCGAGAGTTCTTC. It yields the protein CASSSPGGVPLREFF. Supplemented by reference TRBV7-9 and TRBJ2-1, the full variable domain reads DTGVSQNPRHKITKRGQNVTFRCDPISEHNRLYWYRQTLGQGPEFLTYFQNEAQLEKSRLLSDRFSAERPKGSFSTLEIQRTEQGDSAMYLCASSSPGGVPLREFFGPGTRLTVL.

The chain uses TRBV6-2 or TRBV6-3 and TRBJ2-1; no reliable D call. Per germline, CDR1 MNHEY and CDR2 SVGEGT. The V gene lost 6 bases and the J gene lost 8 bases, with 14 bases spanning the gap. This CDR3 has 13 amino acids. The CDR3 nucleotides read TGTGCCAGCAGCCGAACGGAAGGCGATGAGCAGTTCTTC. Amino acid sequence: CASSRTEGDEQFF.

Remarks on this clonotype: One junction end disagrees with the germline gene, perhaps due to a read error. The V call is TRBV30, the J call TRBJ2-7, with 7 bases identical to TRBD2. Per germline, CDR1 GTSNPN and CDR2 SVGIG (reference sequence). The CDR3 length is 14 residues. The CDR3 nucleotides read TGTGCCCGGAGTGTGCCGGGAGGATCCTACGAGCAGTACTTC. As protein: CARSVPGGSYEQYF.

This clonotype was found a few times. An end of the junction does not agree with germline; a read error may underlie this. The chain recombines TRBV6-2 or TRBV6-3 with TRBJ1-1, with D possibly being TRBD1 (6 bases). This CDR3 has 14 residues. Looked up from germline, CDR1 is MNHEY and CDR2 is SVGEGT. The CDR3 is CANSYGGGGAEAFF. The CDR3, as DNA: TGTGCCAACAGTTACGGGGGCGGAGGAGCTGAAGCTTTCTTT.

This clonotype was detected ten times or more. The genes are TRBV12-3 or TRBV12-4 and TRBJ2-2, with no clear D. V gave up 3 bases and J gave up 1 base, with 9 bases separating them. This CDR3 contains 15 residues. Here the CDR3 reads CASSFNVRNTGELFF. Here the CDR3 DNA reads TGTGCCAGCAGTTTTAACGTGAGGAACACCGGGGAGCTGTTTTTT.

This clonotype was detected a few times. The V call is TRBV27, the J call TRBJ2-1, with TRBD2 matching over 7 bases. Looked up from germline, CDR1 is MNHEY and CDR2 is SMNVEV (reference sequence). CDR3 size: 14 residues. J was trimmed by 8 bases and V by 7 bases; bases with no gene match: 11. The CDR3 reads CASNLPGLPHEQFF. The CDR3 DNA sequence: TGTGCCAGCAATCTTCCGGGACTACCTCATGAGCAGTTCTTC.

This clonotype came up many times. The CDR3 here is CASSQYRNGLGGFF. The CDR3 DNA reads as TGTGCCAGCAGCCAGTACCGAAACGGGCTGGGGGGTTTCTTT. The V gene is TRBV3-1, the J gene TRBJ1-1, with D maybe TRBD1 (5 bases). With 3 bases removed from V and 13 bases from J, the gap between germline ends came to 21 bases. CDR1 is LGHDT and CDR2 is YNNKEL in the germline V gene (reference sequence). This CDR3 is 14 amino acids long. Full variable domain (outside the CDR3, taken from reference TRBV3-1 and TRBJ1-1): DTAVSQTPKYLVTQMGNDKSIKCEQNLGHDTMYWYKQDSKKFLKIMFSYNNKELIINETVPNRFSPKSPDKAHLNLHINSLELGDSAVYFCASSQYRNGLGGFFGQGTRLTVV.

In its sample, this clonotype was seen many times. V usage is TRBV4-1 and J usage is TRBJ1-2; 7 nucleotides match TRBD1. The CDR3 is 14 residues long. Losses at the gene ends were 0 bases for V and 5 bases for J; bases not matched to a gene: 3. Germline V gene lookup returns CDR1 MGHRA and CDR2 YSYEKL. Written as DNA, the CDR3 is TGCGCCAGCAGCCAAGAGTCAGGGGGATATGGCTACACCTTC. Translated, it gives CASSQESGGYGYTF.

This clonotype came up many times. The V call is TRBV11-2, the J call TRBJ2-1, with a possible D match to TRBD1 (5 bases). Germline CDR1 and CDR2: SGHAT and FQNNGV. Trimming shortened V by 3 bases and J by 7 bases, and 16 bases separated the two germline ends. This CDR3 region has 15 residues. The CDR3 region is CASSLGVQGLNEQFF. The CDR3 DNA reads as TGTGCCAGCAGCTTGGGTGTGCAGGGTTTGAATGAGCAGTTCTTC.

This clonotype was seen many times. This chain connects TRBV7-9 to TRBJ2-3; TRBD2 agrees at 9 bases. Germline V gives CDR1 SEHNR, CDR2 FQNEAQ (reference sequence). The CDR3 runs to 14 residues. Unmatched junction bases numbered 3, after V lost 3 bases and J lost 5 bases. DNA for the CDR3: TGTGCCAGCAGCTTTGGAGCGGGGGGAGATACGCAGTATTTT. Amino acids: CASSFGAGGDTQYF.

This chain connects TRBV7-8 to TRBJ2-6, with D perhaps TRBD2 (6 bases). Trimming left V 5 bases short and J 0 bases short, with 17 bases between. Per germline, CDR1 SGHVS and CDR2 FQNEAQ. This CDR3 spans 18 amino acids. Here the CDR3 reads CASSLTSGPYSGANVLTF. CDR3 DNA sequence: TGTGCCAGCAGCCTGACTAGTGGGCCCTACTCTGGGGCCAACGTCCTGACTTTC.

CDR3 DNA: TGCGCCAGCAGCCAACCCCCCCTTCGGACGCGCACAGATACGCAGTATTTT. This gives the protein CASSQPPLRTRTDTQYF. The chain recombines TRBV4-3 with TRBJ2-3, with D hard to call. Between the trimmed V and J ends, which lost 2 bases and 1 base, there was a span of 16 bases. The length of the CDR3 is 17 residues. Germline V lookup: CDR1 LGHNA, CDR2 YSLEER.

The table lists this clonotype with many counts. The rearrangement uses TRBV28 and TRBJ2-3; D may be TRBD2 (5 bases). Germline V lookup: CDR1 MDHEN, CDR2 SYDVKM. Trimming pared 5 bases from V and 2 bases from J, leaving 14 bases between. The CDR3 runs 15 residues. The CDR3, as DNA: TGTGCCAGCAGTATAACGGGATTCTCCACAGATACGCAGTATTTT. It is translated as CASSITGFSTDTQYF.

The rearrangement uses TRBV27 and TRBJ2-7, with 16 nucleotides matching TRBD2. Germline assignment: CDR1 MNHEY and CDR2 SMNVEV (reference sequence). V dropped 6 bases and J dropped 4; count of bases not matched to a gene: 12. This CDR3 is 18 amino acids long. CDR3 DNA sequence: TGTGCCAGCAGCGGGGGACTAGCGGGAGGGGTAGGGGCTTACGAGCAGTACTTC. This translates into CASSGGLAGGVGAYEQYF.

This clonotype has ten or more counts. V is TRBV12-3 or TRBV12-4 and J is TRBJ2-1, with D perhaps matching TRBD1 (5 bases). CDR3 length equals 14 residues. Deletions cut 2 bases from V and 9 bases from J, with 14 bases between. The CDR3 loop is CASSLQGSVVEQFF. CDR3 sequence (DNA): TGTGCCAGCAGTTTACAGGGATCTGTAGTTGAGCAGTTCTTC.

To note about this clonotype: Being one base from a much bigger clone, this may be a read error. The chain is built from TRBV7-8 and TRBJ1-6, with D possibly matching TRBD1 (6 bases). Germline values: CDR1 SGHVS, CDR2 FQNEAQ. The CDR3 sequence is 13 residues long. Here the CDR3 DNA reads TGTGCCAGCACCGGGACAATAGGCTCACCCCCCCACTTT. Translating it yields CASTGTIGSPPHF. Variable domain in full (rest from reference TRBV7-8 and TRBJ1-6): GAGVSQSPRYKVAKRGQDVALRCDPISGHVSLFWYQQALGQGPEFLTYFQNEAQLDKSGLPSDRFFAERPEGSVSTLKIQRTQQEDSAVYLCASTGTIGSPPHFGNGTRLTVT.

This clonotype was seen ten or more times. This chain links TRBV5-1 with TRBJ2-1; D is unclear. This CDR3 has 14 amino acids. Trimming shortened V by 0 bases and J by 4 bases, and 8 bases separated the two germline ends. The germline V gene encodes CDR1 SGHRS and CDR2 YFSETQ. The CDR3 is CASSLVGRYNEQFF. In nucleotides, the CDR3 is TGCGCCAGCAGCTTGGTGGGCCGGTACAATGAGCAGTTCTTC. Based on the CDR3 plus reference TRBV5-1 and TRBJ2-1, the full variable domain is KAGVTQTPRYLIKTRGQQVTLSCSPISGHRSVSWYQQTPGQGLQFLFEYFSETQRNKGNFPGRFSGRQFSNSRSEMNVSTLELGDSALYLCASSLVGRYNEQFFGPGTRLTVL.

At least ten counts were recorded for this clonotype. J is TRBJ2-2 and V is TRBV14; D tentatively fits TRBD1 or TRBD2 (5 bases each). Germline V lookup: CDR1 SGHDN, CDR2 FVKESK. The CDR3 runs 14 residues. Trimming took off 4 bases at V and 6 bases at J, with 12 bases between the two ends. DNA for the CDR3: TGTGCCAGCAGCCCCCCGGGGCGCCCCGGGGAGCTGTTTTTT. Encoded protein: CASSPPGRPGELFF. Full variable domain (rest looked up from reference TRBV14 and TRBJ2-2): EAGVTQFPSHSVIEKGQTVTLRCDPISGHDNLYWYRRVMGKEIKFLLHFVKESKQDESGMPNNRFLAERTGGTYSTLKVQPAELEDSGVYFCASSPPGRPGELFFGEGSRLTVL.

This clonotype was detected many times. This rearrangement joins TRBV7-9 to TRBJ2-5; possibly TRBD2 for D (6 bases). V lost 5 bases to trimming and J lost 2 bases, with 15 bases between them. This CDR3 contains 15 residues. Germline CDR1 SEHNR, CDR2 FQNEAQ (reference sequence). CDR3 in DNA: TGTGCCAGCAGCCCCCCGGAGGGGCAGCAAGAGACCCAGTACTTC. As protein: CASSPPEGQQETQYF.

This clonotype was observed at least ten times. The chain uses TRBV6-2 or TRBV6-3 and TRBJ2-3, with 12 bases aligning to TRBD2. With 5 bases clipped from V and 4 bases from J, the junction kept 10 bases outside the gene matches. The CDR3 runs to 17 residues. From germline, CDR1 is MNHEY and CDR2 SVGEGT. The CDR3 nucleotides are TGTGCCAGCAGTCCATCTAGCGGGAGGGCCCTCGCAGATACGCAGTATTTT. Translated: CASSPSSGRALADTQYF.

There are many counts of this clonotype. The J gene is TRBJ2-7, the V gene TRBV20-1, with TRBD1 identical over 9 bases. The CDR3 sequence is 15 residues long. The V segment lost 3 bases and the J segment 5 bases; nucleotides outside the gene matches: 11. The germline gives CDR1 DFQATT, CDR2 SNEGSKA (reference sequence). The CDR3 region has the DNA TGCAGTGCTAGTACTCGGGACAGGGTGTACAACGAGCAGTACTTC. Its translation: CSASTRDRVYNEQYF.

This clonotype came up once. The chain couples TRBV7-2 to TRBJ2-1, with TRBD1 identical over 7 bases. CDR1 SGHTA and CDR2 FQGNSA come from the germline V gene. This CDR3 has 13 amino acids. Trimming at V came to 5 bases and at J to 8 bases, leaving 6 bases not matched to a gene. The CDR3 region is CASSKDRRYEQFF. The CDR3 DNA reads TGTGCCAGCAGCAAGGACAGGCGGTATGAGCAGTTCTTC.

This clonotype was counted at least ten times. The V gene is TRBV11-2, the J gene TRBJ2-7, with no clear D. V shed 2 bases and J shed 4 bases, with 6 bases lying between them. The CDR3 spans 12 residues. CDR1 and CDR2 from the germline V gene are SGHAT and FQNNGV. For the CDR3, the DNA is TGTGCCAGCAGCTTAAACCAGTACGAGCAGTACTTC. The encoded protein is CASSLNQYEQYF.